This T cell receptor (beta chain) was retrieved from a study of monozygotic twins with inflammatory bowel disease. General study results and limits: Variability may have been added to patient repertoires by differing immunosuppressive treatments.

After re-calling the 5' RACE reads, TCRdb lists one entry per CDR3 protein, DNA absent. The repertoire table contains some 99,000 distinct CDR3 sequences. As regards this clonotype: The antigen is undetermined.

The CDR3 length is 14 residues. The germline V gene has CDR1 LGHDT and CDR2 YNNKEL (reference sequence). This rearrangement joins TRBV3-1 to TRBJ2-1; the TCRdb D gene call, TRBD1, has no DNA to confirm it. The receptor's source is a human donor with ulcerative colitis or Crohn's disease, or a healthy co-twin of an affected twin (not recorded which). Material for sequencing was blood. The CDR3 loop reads CASSQGTPSGEQFF.